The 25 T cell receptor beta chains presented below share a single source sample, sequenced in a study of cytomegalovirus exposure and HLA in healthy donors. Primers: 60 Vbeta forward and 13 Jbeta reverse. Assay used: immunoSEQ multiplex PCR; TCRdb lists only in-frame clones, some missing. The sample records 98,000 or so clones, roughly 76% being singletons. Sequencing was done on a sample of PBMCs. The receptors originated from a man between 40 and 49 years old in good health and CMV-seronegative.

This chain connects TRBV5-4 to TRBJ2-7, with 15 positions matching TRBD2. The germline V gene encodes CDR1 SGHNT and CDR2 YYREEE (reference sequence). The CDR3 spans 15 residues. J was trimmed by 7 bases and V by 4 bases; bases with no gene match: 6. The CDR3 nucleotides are TGTGCCAGCAGCGGAGGGACTAGCGGGGGGCGGGAGCAGTACTTC. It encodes CASSGGTSGGREQYF.

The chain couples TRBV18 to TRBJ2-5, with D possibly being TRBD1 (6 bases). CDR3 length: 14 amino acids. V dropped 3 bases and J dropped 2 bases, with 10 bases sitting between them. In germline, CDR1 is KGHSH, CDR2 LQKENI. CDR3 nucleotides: TGTGCCAGCTCACCGTGGACAGAACAAGAGACCCAGTACTTC. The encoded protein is CASSPWTEQETQYF.

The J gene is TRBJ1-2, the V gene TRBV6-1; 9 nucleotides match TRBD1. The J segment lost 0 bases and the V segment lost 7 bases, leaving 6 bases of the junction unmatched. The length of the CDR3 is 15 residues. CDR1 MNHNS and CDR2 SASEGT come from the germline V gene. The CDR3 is CASTRQGGANYGYTF. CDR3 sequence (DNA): TGTGCCAGCACCAGACAGGGGGGAGCTAACTATGGCTACACCTTC.

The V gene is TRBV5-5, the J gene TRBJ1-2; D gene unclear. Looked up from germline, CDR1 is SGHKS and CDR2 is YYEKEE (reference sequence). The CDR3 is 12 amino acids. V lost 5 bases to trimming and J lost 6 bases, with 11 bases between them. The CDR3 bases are TGTGCCAGCAGGTGGTCGGGGAATGGCTACACCTTC. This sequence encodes CASRWSGNGYTF. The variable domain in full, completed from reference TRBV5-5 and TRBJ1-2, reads DAGVTQSPTHLIKTRGQQVTLRCSPISGHKSVSWYQQVLGQGPQFIFQYYEKEERGRGNFPDRFSARQFPNYSSELNVNALLLGDSALYLCASRWSGNGYTFGSGTRLTVV.

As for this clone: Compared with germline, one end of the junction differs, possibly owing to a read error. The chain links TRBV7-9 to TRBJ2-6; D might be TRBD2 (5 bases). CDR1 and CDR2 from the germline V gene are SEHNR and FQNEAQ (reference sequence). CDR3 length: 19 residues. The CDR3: CSSSPGLKPRPAGANVLTF. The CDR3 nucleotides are TGTTCCAGCAGCCCAGGACTGAAGCCGAGGCCGGCTGGGGCCAACGTCCTGACTTTC.

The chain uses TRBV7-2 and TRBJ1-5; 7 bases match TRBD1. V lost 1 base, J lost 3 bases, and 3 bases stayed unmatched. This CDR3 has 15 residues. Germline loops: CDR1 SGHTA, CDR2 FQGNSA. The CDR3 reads CASSLETGINQPQHF. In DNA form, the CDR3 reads TGTGCCAGCAGCTTAGAGACAGGGATCAATCAGCCCCAGCATTTT.

Here the CDR3 reads CASSTDTYNEKLFF. Here the CDR3 DNA reads TGTGCCAGCAGCACGGACACTTATAATGAAAAACTGTTTTTT. The chain carries TRBV28 and TRBJ1-4, with D perhaps TRBD1 (5 bases). Trimming pared 6 bases from V and 4 bases from J, leaving 12 bases between. The CDR3 has 14 residues. Germline V gene sequence: CDR1 MDHEN, CDR2 SYDVKM.

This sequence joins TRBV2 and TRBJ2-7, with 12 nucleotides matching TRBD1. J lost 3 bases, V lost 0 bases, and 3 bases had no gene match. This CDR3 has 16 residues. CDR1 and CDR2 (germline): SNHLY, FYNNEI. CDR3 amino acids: CASSEAGTGGVYEQYF. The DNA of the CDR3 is TGTGCCAGCAGTGAAGCCGGGACAGGGGGCGTCTACGAGCAGTACTTC.

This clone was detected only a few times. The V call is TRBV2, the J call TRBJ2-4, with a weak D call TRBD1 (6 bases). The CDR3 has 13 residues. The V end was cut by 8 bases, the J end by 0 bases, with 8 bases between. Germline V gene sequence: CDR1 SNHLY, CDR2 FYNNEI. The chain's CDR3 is CASGQIAKNIQYF. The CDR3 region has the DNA TGTGCCAGCGGACAGATAGCCAAAAACATTCAGTACTTC.

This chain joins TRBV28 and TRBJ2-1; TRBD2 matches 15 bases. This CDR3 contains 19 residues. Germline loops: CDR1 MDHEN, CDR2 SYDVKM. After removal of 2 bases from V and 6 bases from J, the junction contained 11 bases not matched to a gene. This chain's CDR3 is CASSLRGTSGRRGPNEQFF. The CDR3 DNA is TGTGCCAGCAGTTTACGCGGGACTAGCGGGAGGCGGGGGCCCAATGAGCAGTTCTTC.

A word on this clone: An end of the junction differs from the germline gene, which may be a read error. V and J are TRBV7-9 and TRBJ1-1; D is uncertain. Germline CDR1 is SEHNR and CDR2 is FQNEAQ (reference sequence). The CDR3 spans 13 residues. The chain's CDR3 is CSSSPPMNTEAFF. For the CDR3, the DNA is TGTTCCAGCAGCCCTCCTATGAACACTGAAGCTTTCTTT.

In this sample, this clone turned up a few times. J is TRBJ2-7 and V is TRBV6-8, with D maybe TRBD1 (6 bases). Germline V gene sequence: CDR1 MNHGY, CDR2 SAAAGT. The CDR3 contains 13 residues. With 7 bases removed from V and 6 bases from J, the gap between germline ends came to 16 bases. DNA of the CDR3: TGTGCCAGCATCAGGGGCACCTACGGCGAGCAGTACTTC. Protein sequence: CASIRGTYGEQYF.

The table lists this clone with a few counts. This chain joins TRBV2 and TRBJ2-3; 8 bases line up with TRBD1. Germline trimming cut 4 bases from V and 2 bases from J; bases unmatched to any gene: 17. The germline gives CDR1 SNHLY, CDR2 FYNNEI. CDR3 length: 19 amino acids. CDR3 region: CASSVEQGDRPRVTDTQYF. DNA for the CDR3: TGTGCCAGCAGTGTAGAACAGGGGGACCGACCTCGTGTCACAGATACGCAGTATTTT.

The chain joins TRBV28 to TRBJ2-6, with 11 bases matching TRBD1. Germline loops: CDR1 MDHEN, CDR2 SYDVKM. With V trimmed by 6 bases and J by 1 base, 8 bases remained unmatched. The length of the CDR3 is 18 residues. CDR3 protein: CASRQTGTGGSGANVLTF. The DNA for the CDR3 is TGTGCCAGCAGGCAAACCGGGACAGGGGGTTCTGGGGCCAACGTCCTGACTTTC. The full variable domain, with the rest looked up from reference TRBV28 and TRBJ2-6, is DVKVTQSSRYLVKRTGEKVFLECVQDMDHENMFWYRQDPGLGLRLIYFSYDVKMKEKGDIPEGYSVSREKKERFSLILESASTNQTSMYLCASRQTGTGGSGANVLTFGAGSRLTVL.

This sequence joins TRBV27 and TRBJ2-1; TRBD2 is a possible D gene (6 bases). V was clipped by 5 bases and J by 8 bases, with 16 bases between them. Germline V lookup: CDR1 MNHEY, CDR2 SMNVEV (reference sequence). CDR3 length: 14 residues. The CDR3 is CASSRRVRIDEQFF. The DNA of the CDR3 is TGTGCCAGCAGTAGGAGGGTGAGGATTGATGAGCAGTTCTTC.

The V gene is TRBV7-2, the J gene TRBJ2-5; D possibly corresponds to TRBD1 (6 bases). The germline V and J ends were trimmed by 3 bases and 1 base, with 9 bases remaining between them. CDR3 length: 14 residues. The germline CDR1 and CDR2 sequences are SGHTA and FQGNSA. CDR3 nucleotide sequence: TGTGCCAGCAGCTTGGACAGCTCCCAAGAGACCCAGTACTTC. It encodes CASSLDSSQETQYF.

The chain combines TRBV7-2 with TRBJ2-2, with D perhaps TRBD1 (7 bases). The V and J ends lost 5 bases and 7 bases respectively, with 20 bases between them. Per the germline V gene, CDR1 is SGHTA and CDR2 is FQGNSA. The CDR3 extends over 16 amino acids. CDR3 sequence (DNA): TGTGCCAGCAGCCTAATCCAATTTCAGGGGGGCGGGGAGCTGTTTTTT. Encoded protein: CASSLIQFQGGGELFF.

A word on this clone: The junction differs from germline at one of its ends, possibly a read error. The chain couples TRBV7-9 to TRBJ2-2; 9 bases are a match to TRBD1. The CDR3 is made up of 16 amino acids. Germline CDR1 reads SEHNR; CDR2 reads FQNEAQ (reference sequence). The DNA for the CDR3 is TGTTCCAGCAGCTTACAGGGGGCGAGCGTCACCGGGGAGCTGTTTTTT. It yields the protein CSSSLQGASVTGELFF.

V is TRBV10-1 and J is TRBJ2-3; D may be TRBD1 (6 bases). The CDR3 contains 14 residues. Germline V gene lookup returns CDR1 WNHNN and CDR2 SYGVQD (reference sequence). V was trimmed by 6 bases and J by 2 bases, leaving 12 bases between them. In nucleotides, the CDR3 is TGCGCCAGCAGCAAAGGACAGCCCACAGATACGCAGTATTTT. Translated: CASSKGQPTDTQYF.

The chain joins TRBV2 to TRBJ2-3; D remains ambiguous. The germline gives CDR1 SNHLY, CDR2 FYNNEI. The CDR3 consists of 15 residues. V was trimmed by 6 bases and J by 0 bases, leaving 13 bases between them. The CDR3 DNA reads TGTGCCAGCAGCGCTTCGGAGACTAGCACAGATACGCAGTATTTT. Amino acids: CASSASETSTDTQYF.

The CDR3 DNA follows: TGTGCCAGTGGACAGGGGTATGGCTACACCTTC. Encoded protein: CASGQGYGYTF. The V call is TRBV11-2, the J call TRBJ1-2; 9 nucleotides agree with TRBD1. The germline gives CDR1 SGHAT, CDR2 FQNNGV. The CDR3 spans 11 residues. Losses at the gene ends were 9 bases for V and 5 bases for J; bases not matched to a gene: 1.

CDR3 DNA sequence: TGCGCCAGCAGCGGAGCCGGGACAGGGGCCTACAATGAGCAGTTCTTC. This gives the protein CASSGAGTGAYNEQFF. The rearrangement joins TRBV5-1 to TRBJ2-1; TRBD1 matches 10 bases. CDR3 length equals 16 residues. Losses at the gene ends were 4 bases for V and 2 bases for J; bases not matched to a gene: 6. From germline, CDR1 is SGHRS and CDR2 YFSETQ.

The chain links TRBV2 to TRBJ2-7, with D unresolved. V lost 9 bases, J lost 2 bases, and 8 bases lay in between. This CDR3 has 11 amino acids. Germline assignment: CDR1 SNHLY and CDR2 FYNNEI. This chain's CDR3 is CASGQAYEQYF. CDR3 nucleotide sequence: TGTGCCAGTGGGCAGGCCTACGAGCAGTACTTC.

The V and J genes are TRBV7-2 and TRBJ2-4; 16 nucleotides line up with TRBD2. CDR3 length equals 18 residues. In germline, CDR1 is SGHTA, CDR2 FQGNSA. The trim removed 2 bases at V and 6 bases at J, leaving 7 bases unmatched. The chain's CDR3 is CASSLSGTSGRAANIQYF. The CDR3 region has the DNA TGTGCCAGCAGCTTATCAGGGACTAGCGGGAGGGCCGCAAACATTCAGTACTTC.

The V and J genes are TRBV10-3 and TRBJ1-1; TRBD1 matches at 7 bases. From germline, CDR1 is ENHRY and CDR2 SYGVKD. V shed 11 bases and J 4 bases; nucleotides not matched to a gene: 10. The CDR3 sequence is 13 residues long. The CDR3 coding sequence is TGTGCCTCACAAGGACAGGACCGCACTGAAGCTTTCTTT. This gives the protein CASQGQDRTEAFF.